This TCR beta chain stems from a study of vaccination and CD4 T cells after COVID-19. Whole-study findings and limits: Among those convalescent, a median roughly 90% of reactive clones emerged solely post-vaccination.

As for this clonotype: Antigen unknown.

Noted treatment: roughly nine-day PBMC culture with coronavirus spike peptide pools or control peptides (ViraFEST assay). Oncomine TCR Beta short-read sequencing was applied to DNA from cultured CD4+ T cells. Genomic DNA was isolated from cultured CD4+ T cells. TCRdb re-called the PCR reads with MiXCR, one entry per CDR3 protein. In the table there are about 20,000 distinct CDR3 sequences, over 50% of which are singletons. This clonotype was obtained from a human donor who had recovered from COVID-19. Specimen: CD4+ T cells from blood, cultured in vitro.

In DNA form, the CDR3 reads TGTGCCATCAGTGCCGGGGGACGGTATAGCAATCAGCCCCAGCATTTT. Translation gives CAISAGGRYSNQPQHF. This chain links TRBV10-3 with TRBJ1-5; TRBD1 might be the D (5 bases). V was shortened by 4 bases and J by 0 bases, with 13 bases between the two germline ends. CDR1 and CDR2 (germline): ENHRY, SYGVKD. CDR3 length: 16 amino acids.